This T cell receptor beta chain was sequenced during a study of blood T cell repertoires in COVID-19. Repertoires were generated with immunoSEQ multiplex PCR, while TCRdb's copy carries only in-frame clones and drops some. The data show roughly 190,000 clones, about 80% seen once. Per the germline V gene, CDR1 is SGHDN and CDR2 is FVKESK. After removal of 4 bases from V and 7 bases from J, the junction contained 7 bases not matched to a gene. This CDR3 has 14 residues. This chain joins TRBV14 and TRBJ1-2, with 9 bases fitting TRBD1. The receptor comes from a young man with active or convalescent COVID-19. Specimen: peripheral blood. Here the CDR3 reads CASSRSQGASGYTF. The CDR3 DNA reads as TGTGCCAGCAGCCGGTCACAGGGGGCGAGTGGCTACACCTTC.